This T cell receptor (beta chain) was documented in a study of cytomegalovirus exposure and HLA in healthy donors. The primer mix had 60 Vbeta and 13 Jbeta primers. Here immunoSEQ multiplex PCR was the method, and the copy in TCRdb shows in-frame clones only, minus some. The table includes about 35,000 clones, around three quarters detected once. Whole-study findings and limits: In a later analysis, DRB1 alleles had the most associated TCRs; HLA-C alleles the fewest. Published work reported that the classifier diagnosed cytomegalovirus status with high specificity and sensitivity. Highly shared sequence variants in one cluster were likely a sequencing artifact. The productive fraction for most TCR beta V segments was about 87% or about 30% in an earlier analysis.

Concerning this clone: Its antigen is unidentified.

V was pared by 5 bases and J by 4 bases, with 8 bases between. Per the germline V gene, CDR1 is DFQATT and CDR2 is SNEGSKA (reference sequence). The length of the CDR3 is 11 residues. The genes are TRBV20-1 and TRBJ1-2; possible D gene TRBD1, 5 bases. The sample consisted of PBMCs. The receptor was derived from a male donor in good health and CMV-seronegative. The CDR3: CSASDSYGYTF. The CDR3 coding sequence is TGCAGTGCTTCCGACAGCTATGGCTACACCTTC.